These 22 T cell receptor beta chains were all obtained from the same sample, sequenced in a study of cytomegalovirus exposure and HLA in healthy donors. Primers: 60 Vbeta forward and 13 Jbeta reverse. The table came from immunoSEQ multiplex PCR; TCRdb's copy has only in-frame clones and leaves some out. The sample lists fewer than 200,000 clones, roughly 80% occurring once. The specimen was PBMCs. All receptors come from a male donor in good health and CMV-seronegative.

This clone was seen a few times. J is TRBJ2-2 and V is TRBV19; D is possibly TRBD1 (5 bases). The CDR3 length is 14 residues. V lost 5 bases and J lost 1, with 8 bases in between. Germline V gene data show CDR1 as LNHDA and CDR2 as SQIVND (reference sequence). CDR3 amino acids: CASSFQGNTGELFF. CDR3 nucleotide sequence: TGTGCCAGTAGTTTCCAGGGGAACACCGGGGAGCTGTTTTTT.

This chain links TRBV29-1 with TRBJ2-3, with D unclear. The CDR3 consists of 13 residues. Germline CDR1 is SQVTM and CDR2 is ANQGSEA. V was trimmed by 2 bases and J by 0 bases, leaving 6 bases between them. The DNA for the CDR3 is TGCAGCGTTGAACCGACTAGCACAGATACGCAGTATTTT. Residues: CSVEPTSTDTQYF.

The chain links TRBV27 to TRBJ1-1, with 7 bases that match TRBD1. CDR3 size: 14 residues. The J segment lost 6 bases and the V segment lost 7 bases, leaving 11 bases of the junction unmatched. Germline V gene data show CDR1 as MNHEY and CDR2 as SMNVEV (reference sequence). CDR3: CASNSRDSNAEAFF. DNA for the CDR3: TGTGCCAGCAACTCCCGGGACAGTAACGCTGAAGCTTTCTTT.

The J gene is TRBJ1-4, the V gene TRBV6-1, with D unresolved. The CDR3 is made up of 14 amino acids. V shed 8 bases and J shed 0 bases, with 10 bases lying between them. Germline V CDR1 and CDR2: MNHNS, SASEGT. Written as DNA, the CDR3 is TGTGCCAGCTTTTCCAGCGCAACTAATGAAAAACTGTTTTTT. Translated, it gives CASFSSATNEKLFF.

With regard to this clone: The junction and the germline gene differ at one end; a read error may be behind it. The chain employs TRBV7-9 and TRBJ1-1, with D hard to call. CDR1 SEHNR and CDR2 FQNEAQ come from the germline V gene (reference sequence). The CDR3 has 10 residues. The CDR3 nucleotides read TGTTCCAGCAGCTTTCCGAGGGCTTTCTTT. This translates into CSSSFPRAFF.

The rearrangement uses TRBV18 and TRBJ1-1, with a possible D match to TRBD1 (5 bases). CDR3 length: 14 amino acids. CDR1 and CDR2 from the germline V gene are KGHSH and LQKENI. V was clipped by 6 bases and J by 0 bases, with 11 bases between them. The CDR3 DNA is TGTGCCAGCTCCCAGGGAGGCATGAACACTGAAGCTTTCTTT. This translates into CASSQGGMNTEAFF.

The chain employs TRBV6-6 and TRBJ2-7, with 8 nucleotides matching TRBD1. The CDR3 contains 15 residues. Germline V gene lookup returns CDR1 MNHNY and CDR2 SVGAGI (reference sequence). Germline trimming cut 3 bases from V and 4 bases from J; bases unmatched to any gene: 8. CDR3 loop: CASSYSQGGFYEQYF. The CDR3 DNA is TGTGCCAGCAGTTATTCACAGGGGGGATTTTACGAGCAGTACTTC.

This chain connects TRBV6-5 to TRBJ1-2, with D tentatively TRBD1 (5 bases). V was trimmed by 8 bases and J by 4 bases, leaving 20 bases between them. The CDR3 sequence is 15 residues long. Germline V gives CDR1 MNHEY, CDR2 SVGAGI. The CDR3 is CASLGSGDSGYGYTF. CDR3 in DNA: TGTGCCAGCCTCGGGTCGGGGGACTCCGGCTATGGCTACACCTTC.

CDR3 sequence: CASSAPGQGYEGNEQYF. The CDR3 coding sequence is TGTGCCAGCAGTGCGCCGGGACAGGGGTACGAAGGCAACGAGCAGTACTTC. The rearrangement joins TRBV6-1 to TRBJ2-7; TRBD1 aligns across 10 bases. The V and J ends lost 4 bases and 5 bases, in that order; junction bases with no gene match: 14. Germline CDR1 reads MNHNS; CDR2 reads SASEGT. The CDR3 has 17 amino acids.

This clone was observed a few times. The rearrangement uses TRBV6-1 and TRBJ2-2; maybe TRBD1 (6 bases). The CDR3 is 15 residues long. Trimming removed 6 bases from V and 2 bases from J, with 13 bases in between. In germline, CDR1 is MNHNS, CDR2 SASEGT. The DNA for the CDR3 is TGTGCCAGCAGAGGGGGACACATTAACACCGGGGAGCTGTTTTTT. This translates into CASRGGHINTGELFF.

Note on this clone: Its ends do not fully match the called genes, so a read error is possible. Other DNA sequences in the sample encode the same CDR3. This rearrangement joins TRBV7-7 to TRBJ2-5; TRBD1 matches at 8 bases. The CDR3 extends over 15 amino acids. CDR1 is SSHAT, CDR2 FNYEAQ, per germline (reference sequence). CDR3 amino acids: CASSSGGTGQETQYF. The DNA for the CDR3 is TGTGCTAGCAGCTCCGGCGGGACAGGCCAAGAGACCCAGTACTTC.

There are a few counts of this clone. The chain couples TRBV5-4 to TRBJ1-2; a possible D gene is TRBD1 (5 bases). CDR3 length: 14 residues. V gave up 2 bases and J gave up 5 bases, with 13 bases separating them. From germline, CDR1 is SGHNT and CDR2 YYREEE (reference sequence). The CDR3, as DNA: TGTGCCAGCAGCTTAACGGGGGTCATTTATGGCTACACCTTC. Protein sequence: CASSLTGVIYGYTF.

This rearrangement joins TRBV4-1 to TRBJ1-3; 10 bases are a match to TRBD1. With 4 bases clipped from V and 4 bases from J, the junction kept 4 bases outside the gene matches. Germline V lookup: CDR1 MGHRA, CDR2 YSYEKL. The CDR3 loop spans 15 amino acids. CDR3 coding DNA: TGCGCCAGCAGCCCAGACAGGGGGCCCGGAAACACCATATATTTT. Translating gives CASSPDRGPGNTIYF.

This clone was observed a handful of times. The chain joins TRBV7-9 to TRBJ2-3; 7 bases agree with TRBD2. This CDR3 spans 16 amino acids. The V and J ends lost 5 bases and 3 bases, in that order; junction bases with no gene match: 11. CDR1 SEHNR and CDR2 FQNEAQ come from the germline V gene (reference sequence). The CDR3 nucleotides read TGTGCCAGCAGCCCATCGGCTCCTAGCGGTACAGATACGCAGTATTTT. Translating it yields CASSPSAPSGTDTQYF.

V is TRBV6-1 and J is TRBJ1-2; the D gene is possibly TRBD1 (6 bases). The V and J ends lost 4 bases and 5 bases respectively, with 17 bases between them. There are 15 residues in the CDR3. Per the germline V gene, CDR1 is MNHNS and CDR2 is SASEGT. CDR3 nucleotides: TGTGCCAGCAGTGGGGGGCCAGGGGAGCGGTATGGCTACACCTTC. Its protein is CASSGGPGERYGYTF.

This chain uses TRBV4-3 with TRBJ1-1; TRBD1 agrees at 9 bases. Trimming cost V 6 bases and J 5 bases; bases outside gene matches: 4. Germline V gives CDR1 LGHNA, CDR2 YSLEER. The CDR3 is made up of 13 amino acids. The CDR3 DNA follows: TGCGCCAGCAGTCCGACAGGGGGGACTGAAGCTTTCTTT. Translating it yields CASSPTGGTEAFF.

This rearrangement joins TRBV7-6 to TRBJ2-7; D not certain. Germline lookup yields CDR1 SGHVS and CDR2 FNYEAQ. CDR3 length: 12 amino acids. Trimming removed 5 bases at V and 3 bases at J, with 8 bases between. The CDR3 region has the DNA TGTGCCAGCAGCCAGTCGAACTACGAGCAGTACTTC. It is translated as CASSQSNYEQYF.

This chain connects TRBV6-5 to TRBJ2-5, with 7 positions matching TRBD1. In germline, CDR1 is MNHEY, CDR2 SVGAGI. V gave up 1 base and J gave up 1 base; unmatched junction bases: 3. The CDR3 length is 15 residues. The CDR3: CASSYLGQSQETQYF. CDR3 bases: TGTGCCAGCAGTTACTTGGGACAGAGCCAAGAGACCCAGTACTTC.

This clone has only a few counts. The chain is built from TRBV27 and TRBJ1-3; no clear D gene. The CDR3 spans 15 residues. V was trimmed by 7 bases and J by 0 bases, leaving 13 bases between them. Germline V gene data show CDR1 as MNHEY and CDR2 as SMNVEV (reference sequence). CDR3 sequence: CASTGVGLSGNTIYF. The CDR3, as DNA: TGTGCCAGCACCGGGGTGGGTCTCTCTGGAAACACCATATATTTT.

V usage is TRBV4-2 and J usage is TRBJ2-4; TRBD1 agrees at 8 bases. V lost 1 base to trimming and J lost 11 bases; unmatched junction nucleotides: 19. Germline assignment: CDR1 LGHNA and CDR2 YNFKEQ. CDR3 length: 18 amino acids. The CDR3 protein is CASSQVIGQGLSMALQYF. The CDR3 DNA reads as TGTGCCAGCAGCCAAGTTATTGGACAGGGACTCTCGATGGCGCTTCAGTACTTC.

This clone appeared a few times. The V call is TRBV6-1, the J call TRBJ2-7, with D perhaps matching TRBD1 (6 bases). This CDR3 has 13 residues. The germline V gene encodes CDR1 MNHNS and CDR2 SASEGT. Trimming removed 3 bases from V and 2 bases from J, with 8 bases in between. CDR3 amino acids: CASSDRGPYEQYF. For the CDR3, the DNA is TGTGCCAGCAGTGACAGGGGCCCCTACGAGCAGTACTTC.

The chain links TRBV6-5 to TRBJ2-3, with D maybe TRBD1 (5 bases). Trimming left V 5 bases short and J 2 bases short, with 11 bases between. Germline V lookup: CDR1 MNHEY, CDR2 SVGAGI. The CDR3 length is 14 residues. The CDR3 nucleotides are TGTGCCAGCAGTACAAAGACAGCCACAGATACGCAGTATTTT. Translated, it gives CASSTKTATDTQYF.